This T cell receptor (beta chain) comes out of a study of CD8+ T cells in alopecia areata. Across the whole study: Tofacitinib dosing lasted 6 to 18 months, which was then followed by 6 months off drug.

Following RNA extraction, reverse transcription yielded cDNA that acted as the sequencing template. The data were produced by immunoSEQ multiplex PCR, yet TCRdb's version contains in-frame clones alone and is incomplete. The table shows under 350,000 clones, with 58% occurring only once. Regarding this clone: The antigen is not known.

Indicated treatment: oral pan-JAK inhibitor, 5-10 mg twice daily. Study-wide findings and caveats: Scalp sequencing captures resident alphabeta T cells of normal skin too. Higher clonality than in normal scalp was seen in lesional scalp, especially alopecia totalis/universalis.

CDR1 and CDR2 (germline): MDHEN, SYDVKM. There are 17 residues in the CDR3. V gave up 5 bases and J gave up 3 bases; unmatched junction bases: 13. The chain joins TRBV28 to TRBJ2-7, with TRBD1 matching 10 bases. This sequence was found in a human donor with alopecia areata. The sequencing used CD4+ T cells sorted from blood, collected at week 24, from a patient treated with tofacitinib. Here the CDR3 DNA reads TGTGCCAGCAGTCTCCATGGGACAGGGGCCCTGCTCTACGAGCAGTACTTC. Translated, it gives CASSLHGTGALLYEQYF.